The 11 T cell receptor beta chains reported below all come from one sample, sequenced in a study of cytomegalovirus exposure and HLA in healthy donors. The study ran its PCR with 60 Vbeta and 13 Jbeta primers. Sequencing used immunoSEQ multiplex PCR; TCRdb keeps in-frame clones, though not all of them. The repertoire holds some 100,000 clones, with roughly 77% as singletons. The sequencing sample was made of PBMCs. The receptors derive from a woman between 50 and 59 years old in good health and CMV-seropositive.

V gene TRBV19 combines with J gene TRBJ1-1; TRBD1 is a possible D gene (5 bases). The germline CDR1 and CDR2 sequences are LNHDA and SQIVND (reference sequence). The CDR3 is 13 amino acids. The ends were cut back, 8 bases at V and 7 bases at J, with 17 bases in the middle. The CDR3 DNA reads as TGTGCCAGTGTCAAGCAGGGAACATTTGAAGCTTTCTTT. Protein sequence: CASVKQGTFEAFF. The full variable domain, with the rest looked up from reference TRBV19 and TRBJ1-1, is DGGITQSPKYLFRKEGQNVTLSCEQNLNHDAMYWYRQDPGQGLRLIYYSQIVNDFQKGDIAEGYSVSREKKESFPLTVTSAQKNPTAFYLCASVKQGTFEAFFGQGTRLTVV.

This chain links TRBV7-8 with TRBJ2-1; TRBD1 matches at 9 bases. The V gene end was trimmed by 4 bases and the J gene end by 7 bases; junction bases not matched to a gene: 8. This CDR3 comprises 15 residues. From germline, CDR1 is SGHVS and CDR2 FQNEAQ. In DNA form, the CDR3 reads TGTGCCAGCAGCTCCGGGACAGGGATTCGGAATGAGCAGTTCTTC. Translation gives CASSSGTGIRNEQFF.

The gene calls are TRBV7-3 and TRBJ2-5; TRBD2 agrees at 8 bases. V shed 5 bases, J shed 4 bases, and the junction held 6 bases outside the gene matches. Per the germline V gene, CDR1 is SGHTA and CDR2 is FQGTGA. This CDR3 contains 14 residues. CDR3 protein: CASSIGLAGETQYF. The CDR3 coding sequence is TGTGCCAGCAGCATCGGACTAGCTGGAGAGACCCAGTACTTC.

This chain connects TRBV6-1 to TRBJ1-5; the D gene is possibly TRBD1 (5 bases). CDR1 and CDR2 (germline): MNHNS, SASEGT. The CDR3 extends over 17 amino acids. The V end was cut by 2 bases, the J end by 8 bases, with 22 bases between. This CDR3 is CASSETPETDSREPQHF. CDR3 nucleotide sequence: TGTGCCAGCAGTGAAACCCCAGAGACCGATAGCAGGGAGCCCCAGCATTTT.

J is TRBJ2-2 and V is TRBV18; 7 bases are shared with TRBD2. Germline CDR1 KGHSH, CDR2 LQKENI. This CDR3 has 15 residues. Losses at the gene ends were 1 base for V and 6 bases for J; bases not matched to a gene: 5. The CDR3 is CASSPQGGAAGELFF. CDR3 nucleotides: TGTGCCAGCTCACCACAGGGAGGGGCTGCCGGGGAGCTGTTTTTT.

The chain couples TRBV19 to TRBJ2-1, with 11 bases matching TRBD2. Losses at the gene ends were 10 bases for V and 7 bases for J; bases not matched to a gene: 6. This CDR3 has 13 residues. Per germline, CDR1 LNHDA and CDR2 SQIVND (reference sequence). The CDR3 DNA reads TGTGCCATCCGACTAGCGGGAAGAAATGAGCAGTTCTTC. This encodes CAIRLAGRNEQFF.

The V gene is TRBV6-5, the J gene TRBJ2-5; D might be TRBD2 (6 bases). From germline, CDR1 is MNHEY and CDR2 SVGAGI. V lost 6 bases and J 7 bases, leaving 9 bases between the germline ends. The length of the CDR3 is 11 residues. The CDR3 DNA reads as TGTGCCAGCAGGCAGGGAGGGACCCAGTACTTC. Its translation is CASRQGGTQYF.

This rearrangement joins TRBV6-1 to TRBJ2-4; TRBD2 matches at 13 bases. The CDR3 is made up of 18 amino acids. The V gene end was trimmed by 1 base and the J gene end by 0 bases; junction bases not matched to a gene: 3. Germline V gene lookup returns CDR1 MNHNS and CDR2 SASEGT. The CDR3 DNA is TGTGCCAGCAGTGAAGGGACTAGCGGGAGTCTAGCCAAAAACATTCAGTACTTC. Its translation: CASSEGTSGSLAKNIQYF.

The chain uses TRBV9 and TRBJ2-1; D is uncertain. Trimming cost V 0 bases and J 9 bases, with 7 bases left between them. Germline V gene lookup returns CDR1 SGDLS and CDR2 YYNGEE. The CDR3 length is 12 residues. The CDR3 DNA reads TGTGCCAGCAGCGTAGGTGTAGCTGAGCAGTTCTTC. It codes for CASSVGVAEQFF.

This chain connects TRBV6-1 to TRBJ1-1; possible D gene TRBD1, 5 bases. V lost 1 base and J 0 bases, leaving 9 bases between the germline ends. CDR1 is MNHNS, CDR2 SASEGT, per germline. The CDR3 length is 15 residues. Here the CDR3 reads CASSEGRGVNTEAFF. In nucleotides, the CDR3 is TGTGCCAGCAGTGAAGGTAGGGGTGTGAACACTGAAGCTTTCTTT.

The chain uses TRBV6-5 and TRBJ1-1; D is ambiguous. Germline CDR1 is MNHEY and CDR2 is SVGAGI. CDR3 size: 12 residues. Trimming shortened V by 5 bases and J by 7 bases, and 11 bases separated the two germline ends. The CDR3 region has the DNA TGTGCCAGCAGTCGACACCAAGATGAAGCTTTCTTT. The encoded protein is CASSRHQDEAFF.